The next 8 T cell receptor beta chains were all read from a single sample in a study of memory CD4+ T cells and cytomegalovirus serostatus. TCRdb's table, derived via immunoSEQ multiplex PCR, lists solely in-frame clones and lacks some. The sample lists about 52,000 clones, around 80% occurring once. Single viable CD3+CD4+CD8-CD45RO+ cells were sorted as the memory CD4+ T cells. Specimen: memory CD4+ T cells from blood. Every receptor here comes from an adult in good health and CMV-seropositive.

The CDR3 DNA reads TGTGCCAGCAGCTTGGTGGGGACACCCTACAATGAGCAGTTCTTC. This sequence encodes CASSLVGTPYNEQFF. The chain is built from TRBV5-6 and TRBJ2-1; tentative D call: TRBD1 (6 bases). This CDR3 spans 15 amino acids. Per germline, CDR1 SGHDT and CDR2 YYEEEE. V lost 0 bases and J lost 2, with 9 bases in between.

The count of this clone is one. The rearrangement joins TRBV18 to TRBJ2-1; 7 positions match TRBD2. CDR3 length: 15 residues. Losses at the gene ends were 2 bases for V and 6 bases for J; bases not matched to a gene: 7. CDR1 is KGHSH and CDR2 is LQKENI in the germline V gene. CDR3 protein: CASSPSGLVSNEQFF. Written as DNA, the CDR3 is TGTGCCAGCTCACCATCCGGACTAGTTAGCAATGAGCAGTTCTTC.

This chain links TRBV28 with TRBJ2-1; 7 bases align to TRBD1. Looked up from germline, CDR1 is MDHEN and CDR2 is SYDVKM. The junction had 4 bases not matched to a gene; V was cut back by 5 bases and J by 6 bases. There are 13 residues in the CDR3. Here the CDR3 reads CASSGQVLNEQFF. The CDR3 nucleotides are TGTGCCAGCAGTGGACAGGTCCTCAATGAGCAGTTCTTC.

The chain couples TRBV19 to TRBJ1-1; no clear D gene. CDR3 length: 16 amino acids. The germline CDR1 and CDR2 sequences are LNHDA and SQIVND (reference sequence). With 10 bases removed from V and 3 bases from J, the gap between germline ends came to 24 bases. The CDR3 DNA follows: TGTGCCACCGCGAGGACTGGGAGCGGTCTCTACACTGAAGCTTTCTTT. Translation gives CATARTGSGLYTEAFF. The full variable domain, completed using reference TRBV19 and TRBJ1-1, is DGGITQSPKYLFRKEGQNVTLSCEQNLNHDAMYWYRQDPGQGLRLIYYSQIVNDFQKGDIAEGYSVSREKKESFPLTVTSAQKNPTAFYLCATARTGSGLYTEAFFGQGTRLTVV.

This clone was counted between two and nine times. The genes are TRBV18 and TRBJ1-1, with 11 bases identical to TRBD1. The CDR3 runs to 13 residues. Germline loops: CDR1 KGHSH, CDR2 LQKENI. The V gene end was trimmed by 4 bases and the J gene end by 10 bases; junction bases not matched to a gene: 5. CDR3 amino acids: CASSLGTGGVAFF. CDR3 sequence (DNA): TGTGCCAGCTCACTTGGGACAGGGGGAGTAGCTTTCTTT.

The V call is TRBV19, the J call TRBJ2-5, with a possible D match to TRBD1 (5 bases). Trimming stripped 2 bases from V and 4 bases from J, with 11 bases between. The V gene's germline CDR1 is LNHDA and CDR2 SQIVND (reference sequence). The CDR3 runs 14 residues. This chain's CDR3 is CASSISRGLETQYF. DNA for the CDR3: TGTGCCAGTAGTATAAGTAGGGGCTTAGAGACCCAGTACTTC.

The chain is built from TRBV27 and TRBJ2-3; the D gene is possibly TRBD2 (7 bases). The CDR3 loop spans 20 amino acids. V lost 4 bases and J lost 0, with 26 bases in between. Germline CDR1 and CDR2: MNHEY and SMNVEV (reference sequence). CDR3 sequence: CASSYRGKMPGGPSTDTQYF. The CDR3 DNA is TGTGCCAGCAGTTATAGGGGGAAAATGCCCGGGGGGCCGAGCACAGATACGCAGTATTTT.

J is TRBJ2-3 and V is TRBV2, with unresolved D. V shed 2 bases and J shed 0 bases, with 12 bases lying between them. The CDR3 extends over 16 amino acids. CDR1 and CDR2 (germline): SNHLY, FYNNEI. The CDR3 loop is CASSEWAATSTDTQYF. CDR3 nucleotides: TGTGCCAGCAGTGAATGGGCCGCAACTAGCACAGATACGCAGTATTTT.